Following are 20 T cell receptor beta chains from one sample sequenced in a study of T cell repertoires in cytomegalovirus infection. TCRdb independently ran MiXCR on the reads; one entry per CDR3 protein. Here the sample spans a few hundred thousand distinct CDR3 sequences, 8% to 10% being singletons. Source material: PBMCs. All receptors come from a human donor in good health (CMV status not recorded). Some clones in this sample may be carry-over from other donors' samples.

The J gene is TRBJ2-1, the V gene TRBV6-2 or TRBV6-3; tentatively, D is TRBD1 or TRBD2 (6 bases each). V lost 4 bases to trimming and J lost 9 bases, with 13 bases between them. CDR1 is MNHEY, CDR2 SVGEGT, per germline. The CDR3 contains 13 residues. The CDR3 loop is CASSSKRGAEQFF. CDR3 nucleotides: TGTGCCAGCAGTTCGAAAAGGGGGGCTGAGCAGTTCTTC.

There are a few counts of this clonotype. The V gene is TRBV2, the J gene TRBJ1-1, with TRBD1 as a possible D gene (5 bases). Germline CDR1 is SNHLY and CDR2 is FYNNEI. CDR3 length equals 15 residues. With 9 bases removed from V and 4 bases from J, the gap between germline ends came to 21 bases. The CDR3 DNA reads TGTGCCAGTAACAATGGGGGTTTCGGTGGCACTGAAGCTTTCTTT. This encodes CASNNGGFGGTEAFF.

This clonotype showed up just a few times. The V call is TRBV20-1, the J call TRBJ2-1; the D is unclear. This CDR3 is 11 amino acids long. The germline V gene encodes CDR1 DFQATT and CDR2 SNEGSKA (reference sequence). Trimming left V 6 bases short and J 4 bases short, with 7 bases between. The CDR3 region is CSASQYNEQFF. CDR3 nucleotides: TGCAGTGCCAGCCAATACAATGAGCAGTTCTTC.

The chain joins TRBV27 to TRBJ2-7; D may be TRBD1 (5 bases). This CDR3 is built from 14 residues. Germline V gene data show CDR1 as MNHEY and CDR2 as SMNVEV (reference sequence). V was trimmed by 5 bases and J by 12 bases, leaving 23 bases between them. The CDR3 nucleotides read TGTGCCAGCAGTCCCGTGATTCCACAGGTCGGGTCGTACTTC. Translation: CASSPVIPQVGSYF.

The table lists this clonotype with many counts. This chain links TRBV19 with TRBJ1-1; D possibly corresponds to TRBD1 (5 bases). The CDR3 spans 14 residues. Deletions cut 4 bases from V and 2 bases from J, with 11 bases between. From germline, CDR1 is LNHDA and CDR2 SQIVND (reference sequence). The CDR3: CASSRGRVNTEAFF. CDR3 DNA sequence: TGTGCCAGTAGTAGGGGCAGGGTAAACACTGAAGCTTTCTTT.

This clonotype was counted between two and nine times. This chain joins TRBV7-9 and TRBJ1-1; D unclear. Germline-derived CDR1 and CDR2 are SEHNR and FQNEAQ (reference sequence). V lost 0 bases and J 6 bases, leaving 14 bases between the germline ends. The CDR3 sequence is 15 residues long. CDR3 protein: CASSLAVSKLPEAFF. The CDR3, as DNA: TGTGCCAGCAGCTTAGCAGTTAGTAAACTGCCTGAAGCTTTCTTT.

This clonotype showed up many times. V gene TRBV6-1 combines with J gene TRBJ1-4; no definite D call. Trimming removed 7 bases from V and 4 bases from J, with 16 bases in between. CDR3 length: 15 amino acids. Germline CDR1 reads MNHNS; CDR2 reads SASEGT. The CDR3 region is CASTQSSGVNEKLFF. The DNA for the CDR3 is TGTGCCAGCACCCAATCGTCCGGAGTTAATGAAAAACTGTTTTTT.

The chain has TRBV12-3 or TRBV12-4 and TRBJ2-7; possible D gene TRBD1, 6 bases. This CDR3 comprises 14 residues. Deletions cut 6 bases from V and 3 bases from J, with 15 bases between. CDR3 bases: TGTGCCAGCAGCCCCCAGGGGACCAACTACGAGCAGTACTTC. Translation: CASSPQGTNYEQYF.

Ten or more counts support this clonotype. The V call is TRBV7-2, the J call TRBJ1-2; D unresolved. The CDR3 has 14 amino acids. The germline V and J ends were trimmed by 4 bases and 7 bases, with 16 bases remaining between them. Looked up from germline, CDR1 is SGHTA and CDR2 is FQGNSA. DNA of the CDR3: TGTGCCAGCAGCTCGCAGCCGTTGGGAGGTGGCTACACCTTC. Encoded protein: CASSSQPLGGGYTF.

This clonotype was recorded many times. V and J are TRBV11-2 and TRBJ2-7; 9 bases are shared with TRBD1. Germline V lookup: CDR1 SGHAT, CDR2 FQNNGV. V shed 6 bases, J shed 5 bases, and the junction held 5 bases outside the gene matches. The CDR3 extends over 13 amino acids. CDR3 nucleotide sequence: TGTGCCAGCAGGGTAACAGGGGGCCACGAGCAGTACTTC. Amino acid sequence: CASRVTGGHEQYF.

In its sample, this clonotype ranks as large. J is TRBJ1-2 and V is TRBV7-2, with 7 bases identical to TRBD1. This CDR3 has 15 residues. V gave up 5 bases and J gave up 7 bases; unmatched junction bases: 13. Germline V gene lookup returns CDR1 SGHTA and CDR2 FQGNSA. CDR3 nucleotide sequence: TGTGCCAGCAGCACCCAGACAGGGTCTAGGATTGGCTACACCTTC. It encodes CASSTQTGSRIGYTF.

This clonotype was picked up many times. This CDR3 is CASSLKNGTPLHF. CDR3 in DNA: TGTGCCAGCAGCTTAAAGAACGGGACCCCCCTCCACTTT. The rearrangement links TRBV11-3 to TRBJ1-6; D is perhaps TRBD1 (5 bases). The length of the CDR3 is 13 residues. The V and J ends lost 2 bases and 13 bases respectively, with 12 bases between them. Germline-derived CDR1 and CDR2 are SGHNT and YENEEA.

The sample holds many counts of this clonotype. The CDR3 region is CSASPPGASSYNEQFF. The CDR3 region has the DNA TGCAGTGCTTCCCCCCCCGGGGCGAGCTCCTACAATGAGCAGTTCTTC. The chain couples TRBV20-1 to TRBJ2-1; D is tentatively TRBD1 or TRBD2 (5 bases each). CDR3 length: 16 residues. The V end lost 5 bases, the J end lost 0 bases, and 17 bases lay between the germline ends. Germline V gene sequence: CDR1 DFQATT, CDR2 SNEGSKA (reference sequence).

V gene TRBV19 combines with J gene TRBJ2-1, with D hard to call. Trimming cost V 4 bases and J 5 bases, with 15 bases left between them. Per the germline V gene, CDR1 is LNHDA and CDR2 is SQIVND (reference sequence). CDR3 length: 15 amino acids. CDR3 amino acids: CASSTRDGRNNEQFF. The CDR3 DNA reads as TGTGCCAGTAGTACAAGAGATGGACGGAACAATGAGCAGTTCTTC.

This clonotype has more than one count but fewer than ten. The V and J genes are TRBV6-5 and TRBJ1-1; D may be TRBD1 (5 bases). There are 15 residues in the CDR3. Germline CDR1 reads MNHEY; CDR2 reads SVGAGI. The V end lost 7 bases, the J end lost 1 base, and 16 bases lay between the germline ends. The CDR3 DNA sequence: TGTGCCAGCATCTTACATCGACAGTCGAACACTGAAGCTTTCTTT. Translation: CASILHRQSNTEAFF.

This chain connects TRBV7-2 to TRBJ2-1; no clear D gene. Germline V lookup: CDR1 SGHTA, CDR2 FQGNSA. Trimming pared 5 bases from V and 13 bases from J, leaving 12 bases between. The CDR3 extends over 11 amino acids. The CDR3: CASSEGSDQFF. The CDR3 nucleotides are TGTGCCAGCAGCGAAGGGTCAGATCAGTTCTTC.

This clonotype was counted many times. J is TRBJ2-1 and V is TRBV7-6, with 13 bases fitting TRBD2. CDR3 length: 17 amino acids. V was clipped by 5 bases and J by 4 bases; unmatched bases: 8. Germline V lookup: CDR1 SGHVS, CDR2 FNYEAQ. As DNA, the CDR3 is TGTGCCAGCAGCCCCCGCCCGGGACTAGCGGGGTACAATGAGCAGTTCTTC. As protein: CASSPRPGLAGYNEQFF.

Comment on this clonotype: Possible read error: a much larger clone is one base away. The chain combines TRBV6-2 or TRBV6-3 with TRBJ2-5; 7 nucleotides agree with TRBD2. From germline, CDR1 is MNHEY and CDR2 SVGEGT. This CDR3 region has 13 residues. This CDR3 reads CASRAGLQETQHF. The CDR3 nucleotides are TGTGCCAGCAGGGCGGGACTACAAGAGACCCAGCACTTC.

The chain recombines TRBV20-1 with TRBJ1-2; TRBD1 matches 8 bases. The length of the CDR3 is 16 residues. V gave up 2 bases and J gave up 4 bases; unmatched junction bases: 12. The germline CDR1 and CDR2 sequences are DFQATT and SNEGSKA (reference sequence). The CDR3 sequence: CSARWRQGAGAYGYTF. Written as DNA, the CDR3 is TGCAGTGCTAGATGGAGGCAGGGGGCCGGGGCCTATGGCTACACCTTC.

The chain combines TRBV5-5 with TRBJ1-2, with 7 bases lining up with TRBD1. The germline V gene encodes CDR1 SGHKS and CDR2 YYEKEE (reference sequence). V trimming: 5 bases; J trimming: 8 bases; junction bases outside the gene matches: 6. The CDR3 runs 12 residues. CDR3 protein: CASSYDRVGYTF. CDR3 in DNA: TGTGCCAGCAGTTACGACAGGGTCGGCTACACCTTC.